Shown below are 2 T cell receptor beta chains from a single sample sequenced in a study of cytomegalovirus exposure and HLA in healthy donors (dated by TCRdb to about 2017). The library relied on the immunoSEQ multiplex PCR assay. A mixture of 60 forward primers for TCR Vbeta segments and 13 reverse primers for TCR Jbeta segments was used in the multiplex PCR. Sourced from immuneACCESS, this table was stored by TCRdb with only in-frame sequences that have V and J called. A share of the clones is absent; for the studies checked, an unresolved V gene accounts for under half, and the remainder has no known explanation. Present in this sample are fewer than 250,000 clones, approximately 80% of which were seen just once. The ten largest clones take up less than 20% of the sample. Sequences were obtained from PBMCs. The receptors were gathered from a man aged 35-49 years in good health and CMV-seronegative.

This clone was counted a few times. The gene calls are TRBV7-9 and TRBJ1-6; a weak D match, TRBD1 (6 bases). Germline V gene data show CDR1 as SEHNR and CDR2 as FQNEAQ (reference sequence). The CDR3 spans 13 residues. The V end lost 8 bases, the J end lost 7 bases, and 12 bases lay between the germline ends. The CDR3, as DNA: TGTGCCAGCGGGGACAAACGAAATTCACCCCTCCACTTT. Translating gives CASGDKRNSPLHF. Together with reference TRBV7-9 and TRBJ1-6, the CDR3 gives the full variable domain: DTGVSQNPRHKITKRGQNVTFRCDPISEHNRLYWYRQTLGQGPEFLTYFQNEAQLEKSRLLSDRFSAERPKGSFSTLEIQRTEQGDSAMYLCASGDKRNSPLHFGNGTRLTVT.

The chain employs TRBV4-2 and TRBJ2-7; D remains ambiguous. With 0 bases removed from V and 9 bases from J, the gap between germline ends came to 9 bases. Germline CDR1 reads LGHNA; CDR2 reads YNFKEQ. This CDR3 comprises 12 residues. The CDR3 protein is CASSQDGVLQYF. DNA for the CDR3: TGTGCCAGCAGCCAAGATGGAGTTTTGCAGTACTTC.